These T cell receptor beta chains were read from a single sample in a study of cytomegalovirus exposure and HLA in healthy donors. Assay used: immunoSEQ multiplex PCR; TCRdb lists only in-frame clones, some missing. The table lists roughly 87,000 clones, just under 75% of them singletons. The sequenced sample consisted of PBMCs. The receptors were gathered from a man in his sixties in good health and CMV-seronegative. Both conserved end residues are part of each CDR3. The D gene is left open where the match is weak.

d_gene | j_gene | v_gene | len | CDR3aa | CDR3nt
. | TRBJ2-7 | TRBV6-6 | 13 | CASSYSWGPEQYF | TGTGCCAGCAGTTACTCTTGGGGCCCCGAGCAGTACTTC
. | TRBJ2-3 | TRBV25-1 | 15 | CASSAQGPGTDTQYF | TGTGCCAGCAGTGCACAAGGTCCGGGGACAGATACGCAGTATTTT
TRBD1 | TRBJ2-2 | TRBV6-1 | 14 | CASSTTGDTGELFF | TGTGCCAGCAGCACAACAGGGGACACCGGGGAGCTGTTTTTT
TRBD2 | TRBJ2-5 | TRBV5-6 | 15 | CASSLSGAWGETQYF | TGTGCCAGCAGCTTGAGCGGGGCTTGGGGAGAGACCCAGTACTTC
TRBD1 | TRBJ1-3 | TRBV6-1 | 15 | CASSGDRGIGNTIYF | TGTGCCAGCAGTGGGGACAGGGGGATTGGAAACACCATATATTTT
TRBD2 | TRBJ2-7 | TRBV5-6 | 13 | CASSRTSGGLQYF | TGTGCCAGCAGCAGGACTAGCGGGGGGTTGCAGTACTTC
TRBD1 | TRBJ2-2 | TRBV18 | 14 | CASSRGQGSGELFF | TGTGCCAGCTCACGGGGACAGGGATCCGGGGAGCTGTTTTTT
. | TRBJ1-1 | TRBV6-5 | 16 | CASSYPEGGGNTEAFF | TGTGCCAGCAGTTACCCCGAGGGGGGGGGCAACACTGAAGCTTTCTTT
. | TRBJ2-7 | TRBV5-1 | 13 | CASSLDTFYEQYF | TGCGCCAGCAGCTTGGATACTTTTTACGAGCAGTACTTC
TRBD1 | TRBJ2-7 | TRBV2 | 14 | CASTGTGGDYEQYF | TGTGCCAGCACCGGGACAGGGGGAGACTACGAGCAGTACTTC